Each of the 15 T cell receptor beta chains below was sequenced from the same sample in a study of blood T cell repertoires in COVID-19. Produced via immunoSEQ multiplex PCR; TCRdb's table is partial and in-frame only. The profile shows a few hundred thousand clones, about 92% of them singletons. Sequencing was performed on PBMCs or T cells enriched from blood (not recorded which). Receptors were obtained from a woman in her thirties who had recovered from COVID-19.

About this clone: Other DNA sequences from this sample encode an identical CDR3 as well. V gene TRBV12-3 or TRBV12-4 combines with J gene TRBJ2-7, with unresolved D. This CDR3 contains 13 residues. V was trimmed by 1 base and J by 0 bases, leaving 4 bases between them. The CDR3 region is CASSLGSSYEQYF. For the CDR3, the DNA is TGTGCCAGCAGTTTAGGCAGCTCCTACGAGCAGTACTTC.

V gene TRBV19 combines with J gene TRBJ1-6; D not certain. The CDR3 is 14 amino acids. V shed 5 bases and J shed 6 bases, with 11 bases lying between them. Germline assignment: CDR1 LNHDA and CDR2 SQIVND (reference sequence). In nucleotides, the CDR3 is TGTGCCAGTAGTTTGACGGGAATTAATTCACCCCTCCACTTT. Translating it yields CASSLTGINSPLHF.

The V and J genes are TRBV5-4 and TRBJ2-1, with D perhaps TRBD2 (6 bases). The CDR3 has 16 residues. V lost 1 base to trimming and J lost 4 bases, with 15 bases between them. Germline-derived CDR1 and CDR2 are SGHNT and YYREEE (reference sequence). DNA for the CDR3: TGTGCCAGCAGCTTGAACCGGGACTCCTATTACAATGAGCAGTTCTTC. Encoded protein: CASSLNRDSYYNEQFF.

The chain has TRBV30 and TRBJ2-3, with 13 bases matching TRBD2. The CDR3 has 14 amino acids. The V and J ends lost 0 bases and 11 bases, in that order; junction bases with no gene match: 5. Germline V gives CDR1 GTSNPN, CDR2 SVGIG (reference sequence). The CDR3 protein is CAWSVLAGGREQYF. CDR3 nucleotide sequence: TGTGCCTGGAGTGTACTAGCGGGGGGGCGTGAGCAGTATTTT.

The DNA for the CDR3 is TGTGCCAGCAGTGAGTTCAGGGCTACTAATGAAAAACTGTTTTTT. Its translation is CASSEFRATNEKLFF. The chain has TRBV6-1 and TRBJ1-4; perhaps TRBD1 as D (5 bases). V shed 3 bases and J shed 2 bases, with 10 bases lying between them. CDR1 and CDR2 (germline): MNHNS, SASEGT. The CDR3 contains 15 residues.

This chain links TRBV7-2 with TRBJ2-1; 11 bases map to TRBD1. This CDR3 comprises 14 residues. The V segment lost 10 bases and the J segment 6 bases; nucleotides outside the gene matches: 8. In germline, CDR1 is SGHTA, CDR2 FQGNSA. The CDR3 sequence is CATKGGQGANEQFF. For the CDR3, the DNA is TGTGCCACCAAAGGAGGACAGGGGGCCAATGAGCAGTTCTTC. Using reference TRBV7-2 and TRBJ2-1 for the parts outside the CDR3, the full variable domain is GAGVSQSPSNKVTEKGKDVELRCDPISGHTALYWYRQSLGQGLEFLIYFQGNSAPDKSGLPSDRFSAERTGGSVSTLTIQRTQQEDSAVYLCATKGGQGANEQFFGPGTRLTVL.

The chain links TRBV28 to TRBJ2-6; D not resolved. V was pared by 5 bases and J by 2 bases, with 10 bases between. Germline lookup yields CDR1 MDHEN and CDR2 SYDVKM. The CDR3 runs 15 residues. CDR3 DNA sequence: TGTGCCAGCAGTAGGAGTATCCCTGGGGCCAACGTCCTGACTTTC. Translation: CASSRSIPGANVLTF.

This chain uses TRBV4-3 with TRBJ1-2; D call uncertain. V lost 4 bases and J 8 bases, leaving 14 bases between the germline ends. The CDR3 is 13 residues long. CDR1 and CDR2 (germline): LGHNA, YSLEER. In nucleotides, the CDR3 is TGCGCCAGCAGCCCTACGGCCGGGGAGGGCTACACCTTC. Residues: CASSPTAGEGYTF.

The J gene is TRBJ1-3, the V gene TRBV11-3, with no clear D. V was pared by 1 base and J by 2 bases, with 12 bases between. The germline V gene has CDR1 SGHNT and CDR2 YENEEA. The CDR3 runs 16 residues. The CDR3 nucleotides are TGTGCCAGCAGCTTAGCCGGGGATAAGGCTGGAAACACCATATATTTT. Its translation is CASSLAGDKAGNTIYF.

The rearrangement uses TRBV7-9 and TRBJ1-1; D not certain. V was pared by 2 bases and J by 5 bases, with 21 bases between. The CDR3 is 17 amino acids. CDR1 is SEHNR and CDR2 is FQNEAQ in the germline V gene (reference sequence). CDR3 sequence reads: CASSLFGLGSSGTEAFF. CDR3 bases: TGTGCCAGCAGCTTATTCGGGTTGGGCTCCTCGGGGACTGAAGCTTTCTTT.

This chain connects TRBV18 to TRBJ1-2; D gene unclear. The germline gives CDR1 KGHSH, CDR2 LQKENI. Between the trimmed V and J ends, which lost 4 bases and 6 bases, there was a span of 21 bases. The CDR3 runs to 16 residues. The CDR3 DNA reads TGTGCCAGCTCACTTTTAGCGACGGACGGACTCAATGGCTACACCTTC. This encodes CASSLLATDGLNGYTF.

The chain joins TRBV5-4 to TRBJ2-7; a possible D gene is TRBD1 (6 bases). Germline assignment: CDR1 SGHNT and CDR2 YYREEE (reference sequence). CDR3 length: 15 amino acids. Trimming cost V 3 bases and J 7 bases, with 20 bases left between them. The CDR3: CASSSGTRGLEEQYF. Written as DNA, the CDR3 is TGTGCCAGCAGCTCGGGAACCAGGGGCTTAGAAGAGCAGTACTTC. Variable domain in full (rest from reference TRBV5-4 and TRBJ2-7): ETGVTQSPTHLIKTRGQQVTLRCSSQSGHNTVSWYQQALGQGPQFIFQYYREEENGRGNFPPRFSGLQFPNYSSELNVNALELDDSALYLCASSSGTRGLEEQYFGPGTRLTVT.

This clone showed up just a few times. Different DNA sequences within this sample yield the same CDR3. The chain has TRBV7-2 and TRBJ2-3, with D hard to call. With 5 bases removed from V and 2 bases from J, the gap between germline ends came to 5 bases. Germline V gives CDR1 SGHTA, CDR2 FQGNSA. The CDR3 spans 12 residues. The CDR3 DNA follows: TGTGCCAGCAGCCCCTACACAGATACGCAGTATTTT. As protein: CASSPYTDTQYF.

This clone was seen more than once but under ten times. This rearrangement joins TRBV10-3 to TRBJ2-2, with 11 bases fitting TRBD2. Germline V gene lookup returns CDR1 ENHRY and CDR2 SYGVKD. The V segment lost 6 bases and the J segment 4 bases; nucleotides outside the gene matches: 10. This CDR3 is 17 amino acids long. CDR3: CAISSPISGRATGELFF. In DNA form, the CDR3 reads TGTGCCATCAGCTCCCCTATTAGCGGGAGGGCCACCGGGGAGCTGTTTTTT.

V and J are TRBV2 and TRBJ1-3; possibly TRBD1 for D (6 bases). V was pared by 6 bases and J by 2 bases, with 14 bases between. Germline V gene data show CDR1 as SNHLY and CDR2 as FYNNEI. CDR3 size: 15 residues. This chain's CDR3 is CASRGDGTPGNTIYF. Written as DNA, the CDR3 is TGTGCCAGCAGAGGAGACGGGACACCTGGAAACACCATATATTTT.